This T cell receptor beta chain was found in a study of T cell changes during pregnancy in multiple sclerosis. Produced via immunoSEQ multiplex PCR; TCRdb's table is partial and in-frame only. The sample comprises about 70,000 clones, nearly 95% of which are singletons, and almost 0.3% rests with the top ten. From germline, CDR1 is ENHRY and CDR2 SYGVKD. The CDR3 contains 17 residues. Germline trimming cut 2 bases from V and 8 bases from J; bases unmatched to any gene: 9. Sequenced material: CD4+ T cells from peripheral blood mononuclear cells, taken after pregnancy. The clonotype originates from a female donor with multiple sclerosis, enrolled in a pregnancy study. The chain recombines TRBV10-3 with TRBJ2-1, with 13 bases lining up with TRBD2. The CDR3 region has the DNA TGTGCCATCAGTGAGACTAGCGGGAGGGCCAGGGACTATGAGCAGTTCTTC. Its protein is CAISETSGRARDYEQFF.